These T cell receptor beta chains were read from a single sample in a study of T cells after yellow fever vaccination. TCRdb ran MiXCR on the 5' RACE reads and lists one entry per CDR3 protein. The repertoire has around 500,000 distinct CDR3 sequences, roughly 22% of them found once; the top ten carry about a sixth. The sample in question was PBMCs, obtained approximately 22 days after the first yellow fever vaccination. These receptors all stem from a man aged 18 to 30 who received the YFV17D yellow fever vaccine. The CDR3 runs from the conserved cysteine through the conserved F or W. A D gene is named only where the DNA matches it firmly. The size of a clone is reported for some rows only, either as once, few or many, or as a class for expanded clones.

TRBD1 | - | TRBJ2-2 | TRBV5-1 | CASSWEQGAAGELFF | TGCGCCAGCAGCTGGGAACAGGGGGCAGCCGGGGAGCTGTTTTTT
- | few | TRBJ2-7 | TRBV7-6 | CASSLASGPSYEQYF | TGTGCCAGCAGCTTAGCGTCGGGCCCCTCCTACGAGCAGTACTTC
- | few | TRBJ2-3 | TRBV2 | CASTVERTVLYF | TGTGCCAGCACTGTGGAGAGGACGGTCCTGTATTTT
TRBD1 | few | TRBJ1-5 | TRBV10-3 | CAIKGTGNQPQHF | TGTGCCATCAAGGGGACAGGGAATCAGCCCCAGCATTTT
TRBD1 | - | TRBJ2-3 | TRBV3-1 | CASSRNTGGPSTDTQYF | TGTGCCAGCAGCCGTAATACAGGGGGACCTAGCACAGATACGCAGTATTTT
- | - | TRBJ1-3 | TRBV2 | CASSFLAVDTIYF | TGTGCCAGCAGCTTTTTGGCCGTGGACACCATATATTTT
- | - | TRBJ1-1 | TRBV5-3 | CARSSTGNTEAFF | TGTGCCAGAAGCTCTACAGGCAACACTGAAGCTTTCTTT
TRBD2 | few | TRBJ2-1 | TRBV6-2/TRBV6-3 | CASSPGLAGGHYNEQFF | TGTGCCAGCAGTCCGGGACTAGCGGGGGGCCACTACAATGAGCAGTTCTTC
- | few | TRBJ1-5 | TRBV4-1 | CASSQAGEGNQPQHF | TGCGCCAGCAGCCAAGCAGGGGAGGGCAATCAGCCCCAGCATTTT
- | - | TRBJ2-5 | TRBV7-2 | CASSLGGAGRETQYF | TGTGCCAGCAGCTTAGGAGGCGCGGGGAGGGAGACCCAGTACTTC
- | few | TRBJ2-7 | TRBV2 | CASSEARWSAYEQYF | TGTGCCAGCAGTGAAGCGCGGTGGAGTGCCTACGAGCAGTACTTC
- | - | TRBJ2-1 | TRBV7-3 | CASSSGTRRVHNEQFF | TGTGCCAGCAGCTCCGGGACCAGGAGGGTCCACAATGAGCAGTTCTTC
- | - | TRBJ2-1 | TRBV28 | CASSLRAFSSSYNEQFF | TGTGCCAGCAGTTTAAGAGCCTTCAGTAGCTCCTACAATGAGCAGTTCTTC
- | few | TRBJ1-1 | TRBV4-2 | CASSQGHLNTEAFF | TGTGCCAGCAGCCAAGGACATCTGAACACTGAAGCTTTCTTT
- | - | TRBJ2-1 | TRBV5-1 | CASSHDSYNEQFF | TGCGCCAGCAGCCACGACAGCTACAATGAGCAGTTCTTC
- | - | TRBJ2-1 | TRBV7-9 | CASSLRGGPSYNEQFF | TGTGCCAGCAGCTTGAGGGGGGGGCCCTCCTACAATGAGCAGTTCTTC
TRBD2 | few | TRBJ2-5 | TRBV5-1 | CASSLETSSPPSETQYF | TGCGCCAGCAGCTTGGAGACTAGCTCGCCCCCCTCCGAGACCCAGTACTTC
- | few | TRBJ2-7 | TRBV6-5 | CASSPHGQGPSYEQYF | TGTGCCAGCAGCCCCCATGGTCAGGGCCCCTCCTACGAGCAGTACTTC
TRBD1 | - | TRBJ1-6 | TRBV4-3 | CASSQSQTGTNSPLHF | TGCGCCAGCAGCCAATCGCAGACAGGGACTAATTCACCCCTCCACTTT
- | - | TRBJ2-6 | TRBV28 | CASSPKGHSSGANVLTF | TGTGCCAGCAGTCCGAAGGGACACTCCTCTGGGGCCAACGTCCTGACTTTC
- | - | TRBJ2-1 | TRBV4-3 | CASSQRGLSEQFF | TGCGCCAGCAGCCAAAGGGGGTTGAGTGAGCAGTTCTTC
TRBD2 | few | TRBJ2-5 | TRBV7-9 | CASSRLAVETQYF | TGTGCCAGCAGCCGACTAGCGGTAGAGACCCAGTACTTC
- | few | TRBJ2-7 | TRBV20-1 | CSARGGVGQYF | TGCAGTGCTAGAGGGGGGGTAGGGCAGTACTTC
- | few | TRBJ2-5 | TRBV7-2 | CASKAGRVGETQYF | TGTGCCTCCAAAGCGGGCAGGGTCGGAGAGACCCAGTACTTC
TRBD1 | - | TRBJ1-5 | TRBV18 | CASSPRGGGDQPQHF | TGTGCCAGCTCCCCGAGAGGGGGCGGGGATCAGCCCCAGCATTTT
TRBD1 | - | TRBJ1-1 | TRBV10-3 | CAISAGTVNTEAFF | TGTGCCATCAGTGCCGGGACAGTGAACACTGAAGCTTTCTTT
- | - | TRBJ2-1 | TRBV29-1 | CSVRILGEQFF | TGCAGCGTACGTATACTGGGAGAGCAGTTCTTC
- | - | TRBJ2-2 | TRBV7-9 | CASSWGELFF | TGTGCCAGCAGCTGGGGGGAGCTGTTTTTT
TRBD2 | many | TRBJ2-1 | TRBV12-3/TRBV12-4 | CASISGGNEQFF | TGTGCCAGCATCAGCGGGGGAAATGAGCAGTTCTTC
- | - | TRBJ2-7 | TRBV6-2/TRBV6-3 | CASSESAFGSYEQYF | TGTGCCAGCAGTGAGTCGGCTTTTGGCTCCTACGAGCAGTACTTC
- | - | TRBJ1-2 | TRBV5-1 | CASSPGQTTGYGYTF | TGCGCCAGCAGCCCCGGACAGACTACGGGCTATGGCTACACCTTC
- | - | TRBJ1-5 | TRBV7-9 | CASRRDGRNQPQHF | TGTGCCAGCAGGAGGGACGGCCGCAATCAGCCCCAGCATTTT
TRBD2 | - | TRBJ2-2 | TRBV19 | CASRNAGDTGELFF | TGTGCCAGTAGGAATGCGGGGGACACCGGGGAGCTGTTTTTT
TRBD1 | many | TRBJ1-5 | TRBV10-3 | CAISERGTGVEPQHF | TGTGCCATCAGTGAGAGGGGGACAGGGGTTGAGCCCCAGCATTTT
TRBD2 | - | TRBJ2-7 | TRBV20-1 | CSARREGSYEQYF | TGCAGTGCCCGAAGGGAGGGCTCCTACGAGCAGTACTTC
- | - | TRBJ1-1 | TRBV7-9 | CASSTRVLGTEAFF | TGTGCCAGCAGCACAAGGGTGCTGGGCACTGAAGCTTTCTTT
- | few | TRBJ2-3 | TRBV12-3/TRBV12-4 | CASRTTEGGDTQYF | TGTGCCAGCAGAACCACCGAAGGGGGAGATACGCAGTATTTT
- | - | TRBJ1-2 | TRBV20-1 | CSARDQGSYGYTF | TGCAGTGCTAGAGACCAGGGGAGCTATGGCTACACCTTC
- | few | TRBJ2-3 | TRBV7-2 | CASSFRYYREATDTQYF | TGTGCCAGCAGCTTTAGGTACTACAGGGAGGCCACAGATACGCAGTATTTT
- | - | TRBJ1-4 | TRBV5-8 | CASSFGAGYNEKLFF | TGTGCCAGCAGCTTCGGTGCAGGCTACAATGAAAAACTGTTTTTT
- | - | TRBJ2-7 | TRBV6-2/TRBV6-3 | CASSGCGAYEQYF | TGTGCCAGCAGTGGCTGTGGGGCCTACGAGCAGTACTTC
- | few | TRBJ1-2 | TRBV5-4 | CASSYPGPANYGYTF | TGTGCCAGCAGCTACCCGGGCCCCGCTAACTATGGCTACACCTTC
- | - | TRBJ2-3 | TRBV20-1 | CSALGGLSTDTQYF | TGCAGTGCTCTTGGGGGGTTGAGCACAGATACGCAGTATTTT
- | - | TRBJ2-7 | TRBV27 | CASSTHFRAVNEQYF | TGTGCCAGCAGTACCCATTTTCGGGCGGTCAACGAGCAGTACTTC
- | few | TRBJ1-1 | TRBV4-3 | CASSQNKRGAEAFF | TGCGCCAGCAGCCAAAATAAAAGGGGTGCTGAAGCTTTCTTT